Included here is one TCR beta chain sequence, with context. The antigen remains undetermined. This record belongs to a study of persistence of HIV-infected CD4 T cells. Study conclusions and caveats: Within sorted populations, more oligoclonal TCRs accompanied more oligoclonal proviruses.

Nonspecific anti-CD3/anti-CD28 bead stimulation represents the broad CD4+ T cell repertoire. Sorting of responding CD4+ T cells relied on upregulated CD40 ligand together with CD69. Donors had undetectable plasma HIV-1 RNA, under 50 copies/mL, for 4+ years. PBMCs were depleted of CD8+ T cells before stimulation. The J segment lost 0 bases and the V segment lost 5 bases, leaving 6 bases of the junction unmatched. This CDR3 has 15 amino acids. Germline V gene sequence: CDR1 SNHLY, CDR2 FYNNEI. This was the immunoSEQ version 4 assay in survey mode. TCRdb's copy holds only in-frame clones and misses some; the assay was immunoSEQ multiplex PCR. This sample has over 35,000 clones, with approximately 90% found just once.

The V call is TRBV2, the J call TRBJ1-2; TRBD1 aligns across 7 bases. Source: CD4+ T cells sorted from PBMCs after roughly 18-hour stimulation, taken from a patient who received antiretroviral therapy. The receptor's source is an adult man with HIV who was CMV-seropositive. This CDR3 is CASSNRGPPNYGYTF. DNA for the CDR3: TGTGCCAGCAGTAACAGGGGACCTCCTAACTATGGCTACACCTTC.